Listed here are 23 T cell receptor beta chains from one sample, sequenced in a study of blood T cell repertoires in COVID-19. Assay used: immunoSEQ multiplex PCR; TCRdb lists only in-frame clones, some missing. The table has under 450,000 clones, approximately 90% seen once. Sequenced input: PBMCs or T cells enriched from blood (not recorded which). Receptors originate from a woman aged 40 to 49 who had been exposed to COVID-19.

This chain uses TRBV6-5 with TRBJ1-3, with 8 positions matching TRBD1. J gave up 1 base and V 9 bases, and 5 bases lay outside the gene matches. Germline assignment: CDR1 MNHEY and CDR2 SVGAGI. CDR3 length: 14 residues. The CDR3 loop reads CASRQGISGNTIYF. The CDR3 nucleotides read TGTGCCAGTCGACAGGGGATATCTGGAAACACCATATATTTT.

This clone appeared once. V gene TRBV5-6 combines with J gene TRBJ2-7, with D perhaps matching TRBD2 (6 bases). CDR1 and CDR2 (germline): SGHDT, YYEEEE. Between the trimmed V and J ends, which lost 4 bases and 3 bases, there was a span of 14 bases. The CDR3 consists of 14 residues. CDR3 residues: CASSLGTHGYEQYF. The DNA for the CDR3 is TGTGCCAGCAGCCTCGGGACTCACGGCTACGAGCAGTACTTC.

The V call is TRBV30, the J call TRBJ1-2; tentatively, D is TRBD1 (6 bases). CDR1 and CDR2 from the germline V gene are GTSNPN and SVGIG (reference sequence). V lost 7 bases, J lost 5 bases, and 23 bases lay in between. CDR3 size: 15 residues. The chain's CDR3 is CAFTGGGIRVYGYTF. In nucleotides, the CDR3 is TGTGCCTTTACCGGCGGGGGCATTCGGGTATATGGCTACACCTTC.

The rearrangement joins TRBV6-5 to TRBJ1-1; D unclear. CDR3 length: 15 residues. CDR1 is MNHEY and CDR2 is SVGAGI in the germline V gene. V dropped 0 bases and J dropped 1 base, with 9 bases sitting between them. CDR3 nucleotide sequence: TGTGCCAGCAGTTACTCGACCGAGGCGAACACTGAAGCTTTCTTT. This encodes CASSYSTEANTEAFF.

The gene calls are TRBV12-5 and TRBJ2-1; TRBD1 aligns across 7 bases. This CDR3 spans 17 amino acids. Germline V gene sequence: CDR1 LGHNT, CDR2 FRNRAP. Trimming at V came to 0 bases and at J to 5 bases, leaving 10 bases not matched to a gene. CDR3 DNA sequence: TGTGCTAGTGGTTTGGTACTTGGGGACAGCGCCGACAATGAGCAGTTCTTC. Translation: CASGLVLGDSADNEQFF.

The count of this clone is one. This chain connects TRBV3-1 (or the pseudogene TRBV3-2) to TRBJ1-6; 9 positions match TRBD1. The CDR3 is made up of 14 amino acids. Trimming at V came to 3 bases and at J to 12 bases, leaving 6 bases not matched to a gene. Germline CDR1 and CDR2: LGHDT and YNNKEL (reference sequence). DNA for the CDR3: TGTGCCAGCAGCCAGGGACAGGGTTGGGGACCCCTCCACTTT. Translating it yields CASSQGQGWGPLHF.

The V and J genes are TRBV28 and TRBJ1-2; TRBD1 matches at 8 bases. The CDR3 is made up of 15 amino acids. The junction had 9 bases not matched to a gene; V was cut back by 4 bases and J by 5 bases. Germline V gene data show CDR1 as MDHEN and CDR2 as SYDVKM. This chain's CDR3 is CASSSGDRSGYGYTF. The CDR3 nucleotides are TGTGCCAGCAGTTCAGGGGACAGGAGTGGGTATGGCTACACCTTC.

The chain joins TRBV9 to TRBJ2-5, with D uncertain. Trimming took 4 bases from V and 1 from J, leaving 8 bases between them. The CDR3 runs 13 residues. In germline, CDR1 is SGDLS, CDR2 YYNGEE. The CDR3 loop is CASSLSPQETQYF. CDR3 nucleotides: TGTGCCAGCAGCCTCAGTCCCCAAGAGACCCAGTACTTC.

This chain links TRBV7-3 with TRBJ2-7; maybe TRBD2 (7 bases). V was trimmed by 2 bases and J by 0 bases, leaving 14 bases between them. The CDR3 consists of 16 residues. Germline V gene sequence: CDR1 SGHTA, CDR2 FQGTGA. The CDR3 DNA sequence: TGTGCCAGCAGCTTACAGGGGACTACGCTCTCCTACGAGCAGTACTTC. Its translation: CASSLQGTTLSYEQYF.

This chain connects TRBV10-3 to TRBJ2-7, with a tentative D call TRBD2 (5 bases). Per the germline V gene, CDR1 is ENHRY and CDR2 is SYGVKD. Between the trimmed V and J ends, which lost 3 bases and 4 bases, there was a span of 7 bases. CDR3 length equals 12 residues. The CDR3 DNA is TGTGCCATCAGTGACTGGAGGTACGAGCAGTACTTC. It codes for CAISDWRYEQYF.

The rearrangement links TRBV9 to TRBJ2-7, with a weak D call TRBD1 (6 bases). CDR3 length equals 15 residues. V was shortened by 0 bases and J by 0 bases, with 10 bases between the two germline ends. The V gene's germline CDR1 is SGDLS and CDR2 YYNGEE. Here the CDR3 DNA reads TGTGCCAGCAGCGTAGAGGGGACAACCTCCTACGAGCAGTACTTC. It encodes CASSVEGTTSYEQYF.

The J gene is TRBJ1-2, the V gene TRBV3-1 (or the pseudogene TRBV3-2), with 7 nucleotides matching TRBD1. This CDR3 contains 17 residues. Trimming removed 0 bases from V and 6 bases from J; junction bases left unmatched: 13. The germline V gene encodes CDR1 LGHDT and CDR2 YNNKEL (reference sequence). Here the CDR3 DNA reads TGTGCCAGCAGCCAAGATTTGGAGGGGGCGGTATACCATGGCTACACCTTC. This codes for CASSQDLEGAVYHGYTF.

Worth noting for this clone: The junction shows a germline mismatch at one end, possibly a read error. The chain employs TRBV7-8 and TRBJ2-5; 7 positions agree with TRBD2. Germline loops: CDR1 SGHVS, CDR2 FQNEAQ. This CDR3 has 15 residues. CDR3 in amino acids: CAGSEGSGIGETQYF. Here the CDR3 DNA reads TGTGCCGGCAGCGAAGGGAGCGGGATCGGGGAGACCCAGTACTTC.

The chain employs TRBV29-1 and TRBJ2-7, with 8 bases fitting TRBD2. This CDR3 region has 12 residues. Looked up from germline, CDR1 is SQVTM and CDR2 is ANQGSEA. V lost 6 bases, J lost 3 bases, and 4 bases stayed unmatched. The CDR3: CSVTTSGYEQYF. The CDR3 DNA follows: TGCAGCGTCACAACTAGCGGCTACGAGCAGTACTTC.

In this sample, this clone turned up a few times. The rearrangement links TRBV18 to TRBJ1-2; D is uncertain. V gave up 6 bases and J gave up 1 base, with 12 bases separating them. The CDR3 runs to 14 residues. Germline lookup yields CDR1 KGHSH and CDR2 LQKENI. This chain's CDR3 is CASSPAGINYGYTF. CDR3 nucleotide sequence: TGTGCCAGCTCCCCGGCCGGGATTAACTATGGCTACACCTTC. Filled out from reference TRBV18 and TRBJ1-2, the complete variable domain reads NAGVMQNPRHLVRRRGQEARLRCSPMKGHSHVYWYRQLPEEGLKFMVYLQKENIIDESGMPKERFSAEFPKEGPSILRIQQVVRGDSAAYFCASSPAGINYGYTFGSGTRLTVV.

V usage is TRBV21-1 and J usage is TRBJ1-5; the table's TRBD1 call for D was not verified on the DNA. TRBV21-1 is a listed pseudogene. This CDR3 has 17 amino acids. The CDR3: CASSKEVGRYSNQPQHF. CDR3 sequence (DNA): TGTGCCAGCAGCAAAGAGGTCGGCAGGTATAGCAATCAGCCCCAGCATTTT.

The rearrangement links TRBV6-5 to TRBJ2-5; 8 bases agree with TRBD1. The J segment lost 5 bases and the V segment lost 6 bases, leaving 11 bases of the junction unmatched. CDR1 and CDR2 from the germline V gene are MNHEY and SVGAGI. The CDR3 contains 15 residues. Written as DNA, the CDR3 is TGTGCCAGCAGCCTCGGACAGGGCCTCGGTGAGACCCAGTACTTC. Protein: CASSLGQGLGETQYF.

The chain combines TRBV6-5 with TRBJ1-4; D is unresolved. The CDR3 contains 13 residues. CDR1 is MNHEY, CDR2 SVGAGI, per germline. Trimming cost V 6 bases and J 8 bases, with 13 bases left between them. The chain's CDR3 is CASSPNIGEKLFF. The CDR3 DNA follows: TGTGCCAGCAGCCCCAACATCGGGGAAAAACTGTTTTTT.

V and J are TRBV5-6 and TRBJ1-5, with 7 bases aligning to TRBD1. In germline, CDR1 is SGHDT, CDR2 YYEEEE. This CDR3 region has 14 residues. After removal of 5 bases from V and 4 bases from J, the junction contained 6 bases not matched to a gene. CDR3 protein: CASSVRQGNQPQHF. CDR3 bases: TGTGCCAGCAGTGTTAGACAGGGTAATCAGCCCCAGCATTTT.

This chain uses TRBV6-5 with TRBJ1-4; perhaps TRBD1 as D (5 bases). The CDR3 extends over 14 amino acids. V lost 6 bases, J lost 7 bases, and 15 bases lay in between. Germline CDR1 reads MNHEY; CDR2 reads SVGAGI. The CDR3 loop reads CASSRGARGEKLFF. The CDR3 DNA reads as TGTGCCAGCAGCCGCGGGGCTAGGGGTGAAAAACTGTTTTTT.

DNA for the CDR3: TGCGCCAGCTCAGGAGACAGGGCCTACGAGCAGTACTTC. Its translation: CASSGDRAYEQYF. The chain recombines TRBV5-1 with TRBJ2-7; the match to TRBD1 covers 7 bases. Germline V gene lookup returns CDR1 SGHRS and CDR2 YFSETQ. The CDR3 contains 13 residues. Trimming removed 7 bases from V and 2 bases from J; junction bases left unmatched: 6.

The chain couples TRBV7-9 to TRBJ2-5; D possibly corresponds to TRBD2 (7 bases). V lost 5 bases to trimming and J lost 5 bases, with 18 bases between them. The germline V gene encodes CDR1 SEHNR and CDR2 FQNEAQ (reference sequence). This CDR3 region has 15 residues. The CDR3 sequence is CASSPQGLGGETQYF. CDR3 DNA: TGTGCCAGCAGCCCACAGGGTCTCGGGGGGGAGACCCAGTACTTC.

The chain links TRBV24-1 to TRBJ1-1; D is unresolved. Germline V gene sequence: CDR1 KGHDR, CDR2 SFDVKD. V lost 8 bases to trimming and J lost 1 base, with 10 bases between them. This CDR3 is built from 13 residues. This CDR3 reads CATKYASNTEAFF. The CDR3 coding sequence is TGTGCCACCAAATACGCGTCGAACACTGAAGCTTTCTTT.